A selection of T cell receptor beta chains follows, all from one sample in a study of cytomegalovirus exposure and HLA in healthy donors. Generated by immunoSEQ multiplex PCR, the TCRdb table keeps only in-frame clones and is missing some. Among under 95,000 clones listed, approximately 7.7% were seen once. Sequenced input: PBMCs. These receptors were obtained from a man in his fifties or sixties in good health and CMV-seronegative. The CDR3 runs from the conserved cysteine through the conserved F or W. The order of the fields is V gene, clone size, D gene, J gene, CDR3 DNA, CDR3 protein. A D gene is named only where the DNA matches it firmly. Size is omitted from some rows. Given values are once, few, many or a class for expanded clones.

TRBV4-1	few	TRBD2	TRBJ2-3	TGCGCCAGCAGCCGTCTAGCGGGGGCTAGCACAGATACGCAGTATTTT	CASSRLAGASTDTQYF
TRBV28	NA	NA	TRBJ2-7	TGTGCCAGCAGTTTATCCACCGGAGCCTACGAGCAGTACTTC	CASSLSTGAYEQYF
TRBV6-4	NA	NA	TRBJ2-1	TGTGCCAGCAGTGACTGGTCAGGCAATGAGCAGTTCTTC	CASSDWSGNEQFF
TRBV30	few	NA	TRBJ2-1	TGTGCCTGGGGGCCCTCCTACAATGAGCAGTTCTTC	CAWGPSYNEQFF
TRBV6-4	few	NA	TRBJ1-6	TGTGCCAGCAGTTCGGGGAATTCACCCCTCCACTTT	CASSSGNSPLHF
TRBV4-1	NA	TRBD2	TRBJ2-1	TGCGCCAGCAGCCAAGACGGCGGGGGGGCGAACAATGAGCAGTTCTTC	CASSQDGGGANNEQFF
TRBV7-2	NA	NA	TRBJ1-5	TGTGCCAGCAGCTTAGGACAATTACAGCCCCAGCATTTT	CASSLGQLQPQHF
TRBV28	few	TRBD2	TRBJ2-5	TGTGCCAGCAGTCTCAGGACTAGCGGGGAGCAAGAGACCCAGTACTTC	CASSLRTSGEQETQYF
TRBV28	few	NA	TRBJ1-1	TGTGCCAGCAGTCCGGCCGCGGGACCCTTCACTGAAGCTTTCTTT	CASSPAAGPFTEAFF
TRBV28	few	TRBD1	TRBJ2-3	TGTGCCAGCAGCCCCGGGACAGGGTACACAGATACGCAGTATTTT	CASSPGTGYTDTQYF
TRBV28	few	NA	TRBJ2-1	TGTGCCAGCAGTTCCTACGCGGCCCGAAATGAGCAGTTCTTC	CASSSYAARNEQFF
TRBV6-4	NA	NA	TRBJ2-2	TGTGCCAGCAGTGACGGCCAGGTGCAGGAAAACACCGGGGAGCTGTTTTTT	CASSDGQVQENTGELFF
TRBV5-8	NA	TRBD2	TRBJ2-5	TGTGCCAGCAGACGGACTAGCGGGCCCGGGGAGACCCAGTACTTC	CASRRTSGPGETQYF
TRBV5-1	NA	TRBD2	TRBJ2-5	TGCGCCAGCAGCTTGGCAGGCGGGGGGCCCCAAGAGACCCAGTACTTC	CASSLAGGGPQETQYF
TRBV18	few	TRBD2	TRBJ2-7	TGTGCCAGCTCACCCCCATGGGGGAGGGGCGAGCAGTACTTC	CASSPPWGRGEQYF
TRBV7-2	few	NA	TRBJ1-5	TGTGCCAGCAGCCTGAATTCGGGAAGCAATCAGCCCCAGCATTTT	CASSLNSGSNQPQHF
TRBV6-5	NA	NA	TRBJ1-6	TGTGCCTCACGGACAGCGAGCTCCTATAATTCACCCCTCCACTTT	CASRTASSYNSPLHF
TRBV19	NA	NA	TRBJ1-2	TGTGCCAGTAGTATTGGTTCCCGGGGACGGGAGAGTGGCTACACCTTC	CASSIGSRGRESGYTF
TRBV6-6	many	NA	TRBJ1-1	TGTGCCAGCAGTTTGAGGTTGAGCACTGAAGCTTTCTTT	CASSLRLSTEAFF
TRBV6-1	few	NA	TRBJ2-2	TGTGCCAGCAGTGGGCTAGAGGAGCAAACCGGGGAGCTGTTTTTT	CASSGLEEQTGELFF
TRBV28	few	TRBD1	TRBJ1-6	TGTGCCAGCAGGGACGCAGGGGGGCCCTATAATTCACCCCTCCACTTT	CASRDAGGPYNSPLHF
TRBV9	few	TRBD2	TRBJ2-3	TGTGCCAGCAGCCTCTCTAGCGGGAGAGCGACAGATACGCAGTATTTT	CASSLSSGRATDTQYF
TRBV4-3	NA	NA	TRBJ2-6	TGCGCCAGCAGCCAAGATATCGGCGGAAGCTCTGGGGCCAACGTCCTGACTTTC	CASSQDIGGSSGANVLTF
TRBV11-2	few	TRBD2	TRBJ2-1	TGTGCCAGCAGCTCAGGGACTAGCGGGGCGAATGAGCAGTTCTTC	CASSSGTSGANEQFF
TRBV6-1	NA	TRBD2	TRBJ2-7	TGTGCCAGCAGTGAGCGGGTAGCGGGGTCTTGGGAGCAGTACTTC	CASSERVAGSWEQYF
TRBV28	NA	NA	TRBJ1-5	TGTGCCAGCAGTTTTCCGCCAGGGGAAGGTCCAAATCAGCCCCAGCATTTT	CASSFPPGEGPNQPQHF
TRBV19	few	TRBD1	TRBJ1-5	TGTGCCAGTAGGGCCGGGACAGCTAGCAATCAGCCCCAGCATTTT	CASRAGTASNQPQHF
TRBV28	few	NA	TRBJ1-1	TGTGCCACCCACTCGGTGAACACTGAAGCTTTCTTT	CATHSVNTEAFF
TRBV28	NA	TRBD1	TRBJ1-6	TGTGCCAGCAGCTTCGACAGGGGCCTCCTCGGTAGTTCACCCCTCCACTTT	CASSFDRGLLGSSPLHF
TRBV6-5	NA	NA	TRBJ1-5	TGTGCCAGCAGTTATGACGGACAAGGGCATCAGCCCCAGCATTTT	CASSYDGQGHQPQHF
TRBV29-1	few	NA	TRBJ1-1	TGCAGCGTTGAGGCTAGAGGGGGTGCTTTCTTT	CSVEARGGAFF
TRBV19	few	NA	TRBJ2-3	TGTGCCAGTAGTACCCGTTTGAGCTATGGAGATACGCAGTATTTT	CASSTRLSYGDTQYF
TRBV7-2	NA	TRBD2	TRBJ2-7	TGTGCCAGCAGCAGCTGGACTAGCGGCTCCTACGAGCAGTACTTC	CASSSWTSGSYEQYF
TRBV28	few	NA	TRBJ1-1	TGTGCCAGCCAAGGGGCCACTGAAGCTTTCTTT	CASQGATEAFF
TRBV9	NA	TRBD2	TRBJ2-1	TGTGCCAGCAGCCCAAGGACTAGCGGGGGTTTCGGGGGTGAGCAGTTCTTC	CASSPRTSGGFGGEQFF
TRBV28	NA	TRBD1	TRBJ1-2	TGTGCCAGCAGTTTAGGGGGACAGGCGAACTATGGCTACACCTTC	CASSLGGQANYGYTF
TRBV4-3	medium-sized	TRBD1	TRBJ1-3	TGCGCCAGCAGCCAAGATGGGGGACAGGGCAACACCATATATTTT	CASSQDGGQGNTIYF
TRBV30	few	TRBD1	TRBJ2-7	TGTGCCTTCGAGATGACAGGGGGCTTGGGCGCGCAGTACTTC	CAFEMTGGLGAQYF
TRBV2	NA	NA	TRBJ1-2	TGTGCCAGCGCCTCACCCCTGGGGGCGGGTGGCTACACCTTC	CASASPLGAGGYTF
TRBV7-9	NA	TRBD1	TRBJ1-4	TGTGCCAGCAGCAGAAGACGGACAGGGCATGAAAAACTGTTTTTT	CASSRRRTGHEKLFF
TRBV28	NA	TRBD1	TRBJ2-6	TGTGCCAGCAGTTTCCGGACAGGGCGCTCTGGGGCCAACGTCCTGACTTTC	CASSFRTGRSGANVLTF
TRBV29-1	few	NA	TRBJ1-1	TGCAGCGTTTGGTCCGGGAACACTGAAGCTTTCTTT	CSVWSGNTEAFF
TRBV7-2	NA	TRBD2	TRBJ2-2	TGTGCCAGCAGCTTAGACGGGAGGGGACCCGGGGAGCTGTTTTTT	CASSLDGRGPGELFF
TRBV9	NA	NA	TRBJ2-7	TGTGCCAGCAGCGTAGGTCAGGGGCCGGGCGAGCAGTACTTC	CASSVGQGPGEQYF
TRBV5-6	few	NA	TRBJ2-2	TGTGCCAGCAGCTTGGCGGTCCGCCAGGGCTTGGCCGGGGAGCTGTTTTTT	CASSLAVRQGLAGELFF
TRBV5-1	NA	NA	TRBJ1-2	TGCGCCAGCAGCCCTGGCTCACCCTATGGCTACACCTTC	CASSPGSPYGYTF
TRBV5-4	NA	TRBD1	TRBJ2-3	TGTGCCAGCAGCTCACAGGGGTCAGATACGCAGTATTTT	CASSSQGSDTQYF
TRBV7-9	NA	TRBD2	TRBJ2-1	TGTGCCAGCAGCCTCCTTGGGAGGGAGGCTGTCCATGAGCAGTTCTTC	CASSLLGREAVHEQFF
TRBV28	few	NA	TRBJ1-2	TGTGCCACGTCGGAGGTGGACTATGGCTACACCTTC	CATSEVDYGYTF
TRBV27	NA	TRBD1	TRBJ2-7	TGTGCCAGCAGACGACAGGGAATCGCCTACGAGCAGTACTTC	CASRRQGIAYEQYF
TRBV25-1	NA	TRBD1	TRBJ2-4	TGTGCCAGCAGTGAAGGGAACAGGGGGCCAGCCAAAAACATTCAGTACTTC	CASSEGNRGPAKNIQYF
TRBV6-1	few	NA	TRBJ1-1	TGTGCCAGCAGTGATTCTCCACGGCCGGCGGGAACTGAAGCTTTCTTT	CASSDSPRPAGTEAFF